What follows are 17 T cell receptor beta chains derived from one specimen sequenced in a study of early stage breast cancer tumors. The assay was immunoSEQ multiplex PCR, and TCRdb's table has in-frame clones only and misses some. The data show some 32,000 clones, roughly 81% seen once. The sequenced sample consisted of breast tumor tissue. Receptors originate from a person aged 30-39 years with breast cancer.

This clone was counted between two and nine times. The genes are TRBV2 and TRBJ1-4; no clear D gene. Germline V lookup: CDR1 SNHLY, CDR2 FYNNEI. Between the trimmed V and J ends, which lost 6 bases and 9 bases, there was a span of 11 bases. The CDR3 runs to 12 residues. CDR3 sequence: CASSEGYQKLFF. CDR3 bases: TGTGCCAGCAGCGAGGGATATCAAAAACTGTTTTTT. Variable domain in full (rest from reference TRBV2 and TRBJ1-4): EPEVTQTPSHQVTQMGQEVILRCVPISNHLYFYWYRQILGQKVEFLVSFYNNEISEKSEIFDDQFSVERPDGSNFTLKIRSTKLEDSAMYFCASSEGYQKLFFGSGTQLSVL.

There are a few counts of this clone. The V call is TRBV5-1, the J call TRBJ1-2, with 7 bases that match TRBD1. CDR1 is SGHRS, CDR2 YFSETQ, per germline. V lost 4 bases to trimming and J lost 2 bases; unmatched junction nucleotides: 2. The length of the CDR3 is 13 residues. CDR3 sequence reads: CASSQGQNYGYTF. The CDR3 bases are TGCGCCAGCAGCCAGGGACAGAACTATGGCTACACCTTC.

The V gene is TRBV7-9, the J gene TRBJ1-1; D is uncertain. CDR1 and CDR2 from the germline V gene are SEHNR and FQNEAQ (reference sequence). Trimming left V 5 bases short and J 0 bases short, with 10 bases between. The CDR3 is 14 residues long. The CDR3 sequence is CASSPEIVNTEAFF. The CDR3 nucleotides read TGTGCCAGCAGCCCCGAAATAGTGAACACTGAAGCTTTCTTT. Full variable domain (remainder filled in from reference TRBV7-9 and TRBJ1-1): DTGVSQNPRHKITKRGQNVTFRCDPISEHNRLYWYRQTLGQGPEFLTYFQNEAQLEKSRLLSDRFSAERPKGSFSTLEIQRTEQGDSAMYLCASSPEIVNTEAFFGQGTRLTVV.

The count of this clone is one. The chain joins TRBV18 to TRBJ1-3; no clear D. Trimming removed 3 bases from V and 4 bases from J, with 16 bases in between. CDR1 and CDR2 (germline): KGHSH, LQKENI. This CDR3 is built from 16 residues. CDR3 amino acids: CASSPFAGLGGNTIYF. For the CDR3, the DNA is TGTGCCAGCTCACCTTTCGCCGGCCTCGGAGGAAACACCATATATTTT.

The CDR3 sequence: CASSVFSRLAEGEQFF. CDR3 nucleotides: TGTGCCAGCAGCGTATTTTCTCGACTAGCGGAAGGGGAGCAGTTCTTC. J is TRBJ2-1 and V is TRBV9; 9 bases align to TRBD2. CDR1 is SGDLS and CDR2 is YYNGEE in the germline V gene. V shed 1 base and J 10 bases; nucleotides not matched to a gene: 12. The length of the CDR3 is 16 residues. Supplemented by reference TRBV9 and TRBJ2-1, the full variable domain reads DSGVTQTPKHLITATGQRVTLRCSPRSGDLSVYWYQQSLDQGLQFLIQYYNGEERAKGNILERFSAQQFPDLHSELNLSSLELGDSALYFCASSVFSRLAEGEQFFGPGTRLTVL.

V and J are TRBV11-2 and TRBJ2-1; TRBD2 might be the D (6 bases). The CDR3 is made up of 16 amino acids. The V end lost 2 bases, the J end lost 8 bases, and 19 bases lay between the germline ends. Germline V gene sequence: CDR1 SGHAT, CDR2 FQNNGV. The CDR3 coding sequence is TGTGCCAGCAGCTTATTAAGCGGGCTGATACGCGATGAGCAGTTCTTC. Amino acids: CASSLLSGLIRDEQFF.

The V gene is TRBV11-2, the J gene TRBJ2-7; perhaps TRBD1 as D (6 bases). V lost 7 bases and J lost 4, with 20 bases in between. This CDR3 region has 15 residues. Looked up from germline, CDR1 is SGHAT and CDR2 is FQNNGV. CDR3 nucleotide sequence: TGTGCCAGCACCCTCCTGGACAGAGACCTATACGAGCAGTACTTC. This encodes CASTLLDRDLYEQYF.

The rearrangement joins TRBV4-3 to TRBJ1-2; D remains ambiguous. Germline V lookup: CDR1 LGHNA, CDR2 YSLEER. The V gene lost 0 bases and the J gene lost 0 bases, with 8 bases spanning the gap. This CDR3 is 15 amino acids long. CDR3 region: CASSQEEGSNYGYTF. CDR3 DNA sequence: TGCGCCAGCAGCCAAGAGGAGGGTTCTAACTATGGCTACACCTTC.

The chain employs TRBV27 and TRBJ2-7; D remains ambiguous. Germline values: CDR1 MNHEY, CDR2 SMNVEV (reference sequence). Deletions cut 3 bases from V and 5 bases from J, with 5 bases between. The CDR3 length is 11 residues. The CDR3 loop is CASSFGHEQYF. CDR3 DNA sequence: TGTGCCAGCAGTTTTGGGCACGAGCAGTACTTC.

The rearrangement uses TRBV5-1 and TRBJ2-1, with TRBD2 matching over 7 bases. The CDR3 has 16 residues. Trimming at V came to 0 bases and at J to 0 bases, leaving 3 bases not matched to a gene. Looked up from germline, CDR1 is SGHRS and CDR2 is YFSETQ. CDR3 nucleotides: TGCGCCAGCAGCTTGGCCGGGAGGAGCTCCTACAATGAGCAGTTCTTC. This gives the protein CASSLAGRSSYNEQFF.

This clone was detected a few times. V gene TRBV19 combines with J gene TRBJ1-1; D is uncertain. Germline V gene sequence: CDR1 LNHDA, CDR2 SQIVND (reference sequence). The CDR3 is 14 amino acids. The germline V and J ends were trimmed by 3 bases and 0 bases, with 8 bases remaining between them. CDR3 amino acids: CASSIGEMNTEAFF. The CDR3 nucleotides read TGTGCCAGTAGTATTGGCGAGATGAACACTGAAGCTTTCTTT.

On this clone: The junction and the germline gene differ at one end; a read error may be behind it. V and J are TRBV5-5 and TRBJ2-1; 11 nucleotides match TRBD2. The CDR3 totals 14 residues. Germline V gene data show CDR1 as SGHKS and CDR2 as YYEKEE (reference sequence). The CDR3 reads CASSQDRLAGEQFF. In nucleotides, the CDR3 is TGCGCCAGCAGCCAAGATAGACTAGCGGGAGAGCAGTTCTTC.

This clone was recorded only once. The rearrangement uses TRBV7-2 and TRBJ1-5; D is ambiguous. V lost 6 bases and J lost 7, with 22 bases in between. The CDR3 consists of 16 residues. Germline CDR1 is SGHTA and CDR2 is FQGNSA. Here the CDR3 reads CASSPQPRGTLQPQHF. CDR3 sequence (DNA): TGTGCCAGCAGTCCTCAACCCCGGGGAACGCTACAGCCCCAGCATTTT.

The chain recombines TRBV6-4 with TRBJ2-3, with 11 positions matching TRBD2. The V segment lost 6 bases and the J segment 6 bases; nucleotides outside the gene matches: 17. This CDR3 region has 18 residues. CDR1 MRHNA and CDR2 SNTAGT come from the germline V gene. This chain's CDR3 is CASSVPRGTSGSFDTQYF. The CDR3 DNA reads TGTGCCAGCAGCGTGCCGAGAGGGACTAGCGGCTCTTTCGATACGCAGTATTTT.

The J gene is TRBJ2-1, the V gene TRBV5-1; D possibly uses TRBD1 or TRBD2 (5 bases each). V was trimmed by 1 base and J by 3 bases, leaving 11 bases between them. The V gene's germline CDR1 is SGHRS and CDR2 YFSETQ. This CDR3 comprises 15 residues. This CDR3 reads CASSLLGEYYNEQFF. In DNA, the CDR3 is TGCGCCAGCAGCTTGTTGGGGGAGTACTACAATGAGCAGTTCTTC.

The chain has TRBV18 and TRBJ2-5, with a possible D match to TRBD1 (5 bases). CDR1 KGHSH and CDR2 LQKENI come from the germline V gene. V lost 3 bases and J lost 2, with 10 bases in between. CDR3 length: 14 amino acids. The CDR3 nucleotides read TGTGCCAGCTCACCCCGCAGGGTACAAGAGACCCAGTACTTC. This encodes CASSPRRVQETQYF.

The chain couples TRBV7-6 to TRBJ1-2; possible D gene TRBD1, 5 bases. Trimming removed 2 bases from V and 6 bases from J, with 10 bases in between. The CDR3 is 13 amino acids. CDR1 is SGHVS, CDR2 FNYEAQ, per germline. In nucleotides, the CDR3 is TGTGCCAGCAGCTTAACGGGGGACGATGGCTACACCTTC. This translates into CASSLTGDDGYTF.